This T cell receptor (beta chain) was retrieved from a study of OX40 agonist ivuxolimab in advanced cancers. The V gene lost 7 bases and the J gene lost 5 bases, with 8 bases spanning the gap. The CDR3 has 11 amino acids. CDR1 MDHEN and CDR2 SYDVKM come from the germline V gene. Note on this clone: What it recognizes is unknown.

General study findings and limits: Expanded clones were, on average, more numerous among CD8+ T cells than CD4+.

Clones were sequenced by immunoSEQ multiplex PCR, and TCRdb holds only the in-frame ones, with some missing. The repertoire includes 70,000 to 95,000 clones, roughly four fifths of them detected once, and approximately 7% sits in the top ten. The sample in question was CD4+ or CD8+ T cells sorted from blood, obtained in a trial of the OX40 agonist ivuxolimab. The chain carries TRBV28 and TRBJ1-2, with D unclear. This clonotype originated in an adult with an advanced solid tumor such as melanoma, head and neck, liver or kidney cancer. DNA of the CDR3: TGTGCCAGCAACAGCCCGTATGGCTACACCTTC. Its protein is CASNSPYGYTF.